There are a few counts of the clone carrying this T cell receptor beta chain. Antigen specificity is unknown. The data were taken from a study of a mutant IDH1 vaccine in newly diagnosed glioma. Study background: Antecedent treatment encompassed radiotherapy, temozolomide, or their combination; the majority received both.

Study results and caveats: Pseudoprogression looked unconnected to shifts in top peripheral T cell clonotypes.

With 4 bases clipped from V and 2 bases from J, the junction kept 10 bases outside the gene matches. CDR1 and CDR2 from the germline V gene are SGDLS and YYNGEE. The CDR3 loop spans 17 amino acids. Time point: week 5, during vaccination. Alongside topical imiquimod, each dose of vaccine comprised 300 ug of mutant IDH1 20-mer peptide. The repertoire was sequenced with immunoSEQ multiplex PCR; TCRdb's copy has only in-frame clones and lacks some. Among more than 55,000 clones, roughly 80% were seen once, and the ten largest hold 2.5% to 3.5%. This clonotype was sampled from a woman aged 18-35 years with glioma. Some clones in this sample may be carry-over from other donors' samples. The chain links TRBV9 to TRBJ1-1, with 11 bases lining up with TRBD1. The material sequenced was PBMCs, taken from a glioma patient whose treatment included an IDH1 peptide vaccine. CDR3 amino acids: CASSRGGTGGENTEAFF. CDR3 DNA: TGTGCCAGCAGCCGGGGTGGGACAGGGGGGGAAAACACTGAAGCTTTCTTT.